These 24 T cell receptor beta chains share one sample of origin, sequenced in a study of shared clonotypes between healthy human individuals. Sequencing was performed with immunoSEQ multiplex PCR; in TCRdb, only in-frame clones are kept and a portion is missing. The table shows roughly 450,000 clones, with approximately 85% occurring only once. Sequencing was performed on PBMCs. The receptors come from a woman aged 40-49 years in good health. Some clones in this sample may be carry-over from other donors' samples.

This clone was counted between two and nine times. The J gene is TRBJ2-3, the V gene TRBV4-3; a weak D match, TRBD1 (5 bases). The length of the CDR3 is 12 residues. The germline CDR1 and CDR2 sequences are LGHNA and YSLEER. Trimming removed 4 bases at V and 5 bases at J, with 7 bases between. The CDR3 sequence is CASSLQGDTQYF. Here the CDR3 DNA reads TGCGCCAGCAGCCTGCAGGGAGATACGCAGTATTTT.

This sequence joins TRBV28 and TRBJ1-2, with 8 positions matching TRBD1. Germline V gene data show CDR1 as MDHEN and CDR2 as SYDVKM. After removal of 6 bases from V and 1 base from J, the junction contained 4 bases not matched to a gene. The CDR3 has 14 residues. CDR3: CASRPTGDNYGYTF. CDR3 in DNA: TGTGCCAGCAGGCCGACAGGGGATAACTATGGCTACACCTTC.

This rearrangement joins TRBV28 to TRBJ2-4; D is tentatively TRBD1 or TRBD2 (6 bases each). Germline V CDR1 and CDR2: MDHEN, SYDVKM. Trimming took off 6 bases at V and 5 bases at J, with 17 bases between the two ends. The CDR3 is made up of 15 amino acids. The CDR3 here is CASRPPYGGQNIQYF. CDR3 sequence (DNA): TGTGCCAGCAGACCACCATATGGGGGGCAAAACATTCAGTACTTC. The entire variable domain, with the rest obtained from reference TRBV28 and TRBJ2-4, is as follows: DVKVTQSSRYLVKRTGEKVFLECVQDMDHENMFWYRQDPGLGLRLIYFSYDVKMKEKGDIPEGYSVSREKKERFSLILESASTNQTSMYLCASRPPYGGQNIQYFGAGTRLSVL.

The CDR3 nucleotides read TGTGCCACCAGCACAAAACAGGGGCGAACCTACGAGCAGTACTTC. It translates to CATSTKQGRTYEQYF. The V and J genes are TRBV15 and TRBJ2-7, with 7 bases lining up with TRBD1. This CDR3 comprises 15 residues. Germline assignment: CDR1 LNHNV and CDR2 YYDKDF (reference sequence). With 4 bases clipped from V and 2 bases from J, the junction kept 8 bases outside the gene matches.

The V and J genes are TRBV7-9 and TRBJ1-1; D perhaps matches TRBD1 (5 bases). Trimming cost V 5 bases and J 1 base, with 23 bases left between them. The germline gives CDR1 SEHNR, CDR2 FQNEAQ (reference sequence). The CDR3 runs 18 residues. Here the CDR3 reads CASSPRRPLDRPNTEAFF. CDR3 DNA sequence: TGTGCCAGCAGCCCCCGACGTCCGTTAGACAGACCGAACACTGAAGCTTTCTTT. The full variable domain, in which reference TRBV7-9 and TRBJ1-1 provide the parts outside the CDR3, is DTGVSQNPRHKITKRGQNVTFRCDPISEHNRLYWYRQTLGQGPEFLTYFQNEAQLEKSRLLSDRFSAERPKGSFSTLEIQRTEQGDSAMYLCASSPRRPLDRPNTEAFFGQGTRLTVV.

A note on this clone: In the same sample, other DNA sequences code for this CDR3. The gene calls are TRBV5-1 and TRBJ2-7; D may be TRBD2 (6 bases). V was cut by 1 base and J by 4 bases, with 9 bases left in between. CDR3 length equals 13 residues. From germline, CDR1 is SGHRS and CDR2 YFSETQ. CDR3 in DNA: TGCGCCAGCAGCTTGTACGGGACTTACGAGCAGTACTTC. It specifies CASSLYGTYEQYF.

The chain has TRBV2 and TRBJ2-7; 16 bases are a match to TRBD2. The CDR3 is 17 residues long. Trimming at V came to 8 bases and at J to 2 bases, leaving 9 bases not matched to a gene. Germline V CDR1 and CDR2: SNHLY, FYNNEI. The CDR3 DNA follows: TGTGCCAGCGACCGGAAGGGACTAGCGGGAGGGCCCTACGAGCAGTACTTC. Its protein product is CASDRKGLAGGPYEQYF.

This clone was seen just once. This chain uses TRBV14 with TRBJ2-4; a possible D gene is TRBD2 (5 bases). This CDR3 is built from 16 residues. Germline V gives CDR1 SGHDN, CDR2 FVKESK. The V gene lost 1 base and the J gene lost 3 bases, with 13 bases spanning the gap. The CDR3 DNA reads as TGTGCCAGCAGCCAAGTGTCTGGGAGAGGCAAAAACATTCAGTACTTC. This codes for CASSQVSGRGKNIQYF.

The chain couples TRBV10-1 to TRBJ2-4, with D perhaps given as TRBD1 or TRBD2 (5 bases each). The germline CDR1 and CDR2 sequences are WNHNN and SYGVQD (reference sequence). V was clipped by 3 bases and J by 5 bases, with 11 bases between them. The CDR3 totals 14 residues. CDR3 bases: TGCGCCAGCAGTGAAGGGACCGCACAAAACATTCAGTACTTC. It codes for CASSEGTAQNIQYF.

The genes are TRBV27 and TRBJ2-7; D may be TRBD1 or TRBD2 (5 bases each). This CDR3 comprises 14 residues. Germline V gives CDR1 MNHEY, CDR2 SMNVEV (reference sequence). V gave up 2 bases and J gave up 2 bases, with 10 bases separating them. The CDR3 coding sequence is TGTGCCAGCAGTTTAAGGTGGGGACCCTACGAGCAGTACTTC. Amino acids: CASSLRWGPYEQYF.

This clone occurred a few times. The rearrangement uses TRBV10-3 and TRBJ2-7; D remains ambiguous. CDR3 length: 13 residues. CDR1 and CDR2 from the germline V gene are ENHRY and SYGVKD. Trimming left V 6 bases short and J 0 bases short, with 9 bases between. CDR3 protein: CAIRMTFSYEQYF. The CDR3 bases are TGTGCCATCAGGATGACATTCTCCTACGAGCAGTACTTC.

The chain carries TRBV4-1 and TRBJ2-1; D is perhaps TRBD1 or TRBD2 (5 bases each). Germline V CDR1 and CDR2: MGHRA, YSYEKL. V lost 3 bases and J lost 3, with 15 bases in between. The CDR3 loop spans 16 amino acids. CDR3 protein: CASSHPGTKNYNEQFF. CDR3 in DNA: TGCGCCAGCAGCCACCCCGGGACCAAAAACTACAATGAGCAGTTCTTC.

The V and J genes are TRBV5-1 and TRBJ2-7, with 8 bases lining up with TRBD2. Unmatched junction bases numbered 12, after V lost 4 bases and J lost 6 bases. Per the germline V gene, CDR1 is SGHRS and CDR2 is YFSETQ. This CDR3 contains 15 residues. CDR3 residues: CASSLAHNGGGEQYF. CDR3 in DNA: TGCGCCAGCAGCCTGGCCCATAACGGGGGGGGCGAGCAGTACTTC.

The J gene is TRBJ2-3, the V gene TRBV29-1; TRBD1 aligns across 9 bases. The CDR3 has 14 residues. Per germline, CDR1 SQVTM and CDR2 ANQGSEA. V shed 6 bases, J shed 6 bases, and the junction held 10 bases outside the gene matches. CDR3 in DNA: TGCAGCGTAACCGGACAGGGGCGGTCGGATACGCAGTATTTT. Translating it yields CSVTGQGRSDTQYF.

This clone showed up many times. The chain joins TRBV19 to TRBJ2-6; TRBD2 might be the D (5 bases). V was trimmed by 4 bases and J by 0 bases, leaving 19 bases between them. The CDR3 length is 19 residues. Germline CDR1 and CDR2: LNHDA and SQIVND (reference sequence). The CDR3 is CASSTPGLGLNSGANVLTF. In nucleotides, the CDR3 is TGTGCCAGTAGTACCCCGGGGTTGGGCCTAAACTCTGGGGCCAACGTCCTGACTTTC. Filled out from reference TRBV19 and TRBJ2-6, the complete variable domain reads DGGITQSPKYLFRKEGQNVTLSCEQNLNHDAMYWYRQDPGQGLRLIYYSQIVNDFQKGDIAEGYSVSREKKESFPLTVTSAQKNPTAFYLCASSTPGLGLNSGANVLTFGAGSRLTVL.

This sequence joins TRBV28 and TRBJ2-1; 8 bases fit TRBD2. The CDR3 has 13 residues. Germline CDR1 and CDR2: MDHEN and SYDVKM. V dropped 8 bases and J dropped 8; count of bases not matched to a gene: 8. The CDR3 here is CASGSGSSDEQFF. The CDR3 DNA reads as TGTGCCAGCGGGAGCGGGAGTAGCGATGAGCAGTTCTTC.

This clone was seen just once. The chain couples TRBV2 to TRBJ2-2; no reliable D call. This CDR3 is built from 15 residues. Trimming took 3 bases from V and 0 from J, leaving 8 bases between them. Germline V gene lookup returns CDR1 SNHLY and CDR2 FYNNEI. The CDR3 sequence: CASSESVANTGELFF. The CDR3 DNA reads as TGTGCCAGCAGTGAGTCGGTCGCGAACACCGGGGAGCTGTTTTTT.

V and J are TRBV28 and TRBJ1-5, with 7 nucleotides matching TRBD1. The CDR3 runs 13 residues. From germline, CDR1 is MDHEN and CDR2 SYDVKM. With V trimmed by 6 bases and J by 7 bases, 6 bases remained unmatched. The CDR3 reads CASSTNRGQPQHF. The CDR3 region has the DNA TGTGCCAGCAGCACTAACAGGGGACAGCCCCAGCATTTT.

This chain links TRBV19 with TRBJ2-7, with 7 bases fitting TRBD2. V lost 6 bases to trimming and J lost 0 bases; unmatched junction nucleotides: 5. The CDR3 runs 14 residues. CDR1 and CDR2 from the germline V gene are LNHDA and SQIVND (reference sequence). CDR3 protein: CASRSLASSYEQYF. CDR3 in DNA: TGTGCCAGTAGGTCACTAGCGTCCTCCTACGAGCAGTACTTC.

The chain is built from TRBV5-1 and TRBJ1-3, with 7 bases fitting TRBD1. V shed 2 bases and J 0 bases; nucleotides not matched to a gene: 2. The CDR3 sequence is 15 residues long. Looked up from germline, CDR1 is SGHRS and CDR2 is YFSETQ. In DNA, the CDR3 is TGCGCCAGCAGCTTTACAGGGGACTCTGGAAACACCATATATTTT. This gives the protein CASSFTGDSGNTIYF.

The rearrangement joins TRBV28 to TRBJ1-2, with D unresolved. Trimming took off 4 bases at V and 3 bases at J, with 3 bases between the two ends. The CDR3 extends over 11 amino acids. Germline CDR1 reads MDHEN; CDR2 reads SYDVKM. The CDR3 region is CASSSHYGYTF. The CDR3, as DNA: TGTGCCAGCAGTTCCCACTATGGCTACACCTTC.

Comment on this clone: This CDR3 is also generated by other DNA sequences in the sample. The chain is built from TRBV5-4 and TRBJ1-1; 7 bases fit TRBD1. Germline V lookup: CDR1 SGHNT, CDR2 YYREEE (reference sequence). The CDR3 loop spans 14 amino acids. Trimming cost V 1 base and J 4 bases; bases outside gene matches: 4. The CDR3 protein is CASSLSQGGTEAFF. The CDR3 DNA follows: TGTGCCAGCAGCTTGAGTCAGGGGGGCACTGAAGCTTTCTTT.

The chain employs TRBV28 and TRBJ2-2; D remains ambiguous. Per the germline V gene, CDR1 is MDHEN and CDR2 is SYDVKM. Trimming took 9 bases from V and 0 from J, leaving 8 bases between them. The CDR3 runs 13 residues. CDR3 bases: TGTGCCAGGGGCGGATCGAACACCGGGGAGCTGTTTTTT. Its protein is CARGGSNTGELFF.

This chain joins TRBV5-8 and TRBJ1-2, with TRBD1 as a possible D gene (6 bases). The CDR3 is made up of 16 amino acids. Between the trimmed V and J ends, which lost 2 bases and 8 bases, there was a span of 22 bases. The germline gives CDR1 SGHTS, CDR2 YDEGEE. In nucleotides, the CDR3 is TGTGCCAGCAGCTTTTCTGGACAGAGCCGAAAGGGAGGCTACACCTTC. Amino acids: CASSFSGQSRKGGYTF.